This T cell receptor beta chain was profiled in a study of control samples from healthy donors and cancer patients. Only in-frame clones appear in the TCRdb table, and some are missing; sequencing was by immunoSEQ multiplex PCR. Of some 410,000 clones in the sample, more than 80% were seen once. Sequenced material: PBMCs. The source of this sequence is a man in his forties or fifties with head and neck cancer.

The CDR3 protein is CASSRDGPYEQYF. CDR3 DNA: TGTGCCAGCAGCCGGGACGGTCCCTACGAGCAGTACTTC. The chain carries TRBV12-3 or TRBV12-4 and TRBJ2-7; either TRBD1 or TRBD2 may supply D (5 bases each). Trimming stripped 6 bases from V and 2 bases from J, with 11 bases between. This CDR3 has 13 amino acids.